This TCR beta chain stems from a study of monozygotic twins with inflammatory bowel disease. Findings and caveats of the study: Clonotype sharing was lower in IBD patients than healthy twins, most markedly with disease activity.

Regarding this clonotype: Its antigen is as yet unknown.

The template-switching step introduced UMIs that carried a 6-nucleotide sample barcode. TCRdb reprocessed the 5' RACE reads and reports one entry per CDR3 protein, with no DNA. The table for this sample gives approximately 160,000 distinct CDR3 sequences. There are 17 residues in the CDR3. Per germline, CDR1 KGHDR and CDR2 SFDVKD. This sequence joins TRBV24-1 and TRBJ2-1; TCRdb returns TRBD2, unconfirmable since there is no DNA. Material for sequencing was blood. This sequence was found in a human donor with ulcerative colitis or Crohn's disease, or a healthy co-twin of an affected twin (not recorded which). The CDR3 sequence: CATSDTGTSGRTNEQFF.